The 27 T cell receptor beta chains given below trace back to one sample, sequenced in a study of blood T cell repertoires in COVID-19. Method: immunoSEQ multiplex PCR; TCRdb's copy keeps in-frame clones and lacks some. The sample has a few hundred thousand clones, approximately 85% seen once. The sample taken for sequencing was PBMCs or T cells enriched from blood (not recorded which). These receptors were obtained from a woman between 25 and 40 years old who had recovered from COVID-19.

The chain is built from TRBV28 and TRBJ1-2, with D tentatively TRBD1 (5 bases). V lost 2 bases, J lost 3 bases, and 7 bases lay in between. Germline V lookup: CDR1 MDHEN, CDR2 SYDVKM. This CDR3 has 13 residues. This CDR3 is CASSLGADYGYTF. The CDR3 DNA sequence: TGTGCCAGCAGTTTAGGGGCAGACTATGGCTACACCTTC.

Only a few counts were recorded for this clone. CDR3 bases: TGCAGCGTTGAAGGGGACAGGGCCAAGGAGCAGTACTTC. Translation gives CSVEGDRAKEQYF. The V call is TRBV29-1, the J call TRBJ2-7; 9 bases are a match to TRBD1. Trimming at V came to 1 base and at J to 7 bases, leaving 5 bases not matched to a gene. Germline CDR1 reads SQVTM; CDR2 reads ANQGSEA. The CDR3 spans 13 residues.

Only one count was recorded for this clone. The chain employs TRBV2 and TRBJ2-4; D perhaps matches TRBD1 (8 bases). The V end lost 5 bases, the J end lost 5 bases, and 19 bases lay between the germline ends. The CDR3 sequence is 16 residues long. Germline-derived CDR1 and CDR2 are SNHLY and FYNNEI. The CDR3 spells CASSRTGRARENIQYF. The CDR3 nucleotides read TGTGCCAGCAGTCGGACAGGGAGGGCTCGCGAAAACATTCAGTACTTC.

The chain combines TRBV28 with TRBJ1-3, with 9 bases matching TRBD1. Germline CDR1 and CDR2: MDHEN and SYDVKM. V was clipped by 3 bases and J by 0 bases; unmatched bases: 6. This CDR3 has 17 amino acids. CDR3 coding DNA: TGTGCCAGCAGTTTGGGGACAGGGCCTTTCTCTGGAAACACCATATATTTT. Its translation is CASSLGTGPFSGNTIYF.

The chain employs TRBV9 and TRBJ2-5; 8 bases match TRBD2. Germline trimming cut 0 bases from V and 2 bases from J; bases unmatched to any gene: 12. The CDR3 extends over 18 amino acids. Germline V gives CDR1 SGDLS, CDR2 YYNGEE. The CDR3 spells CASSVGTESGGLQETQYF. DNA for the CDR3: TGTGCCAGCAGCGTAGGGACGGAAAGCGGGGGCTTACAAGAGACCCAGTACTTC.

This chain joins TRBV9 and TRBJ2-3; 14 bases are a match to TRBD2. Germline V gene sequence: CDR1 SGDLS, CDR2 YYNGEE. V dropped 0 bases and J dropped 3; count of bases not matched to a gene: 6. The CDR3 length is 18 residues. The CDR3 loop is CASSVASGTSGRTDTQYF. CDR3 DNA sequence: TGTGCCAGCAGCGTAGCAAGCGGGACTAGCGGGAGAACAGATACGCAGTATTTT.

The V call is TRBV5-6, the J call TRBJ2-5; no reliable D call. V lost 0 bases and J lost 1, with 10 bases in between. The CDR3 has 15 residues. CDR1 is SGHDT and CDR2 is YYEEEE in the germline V gene. The CDR3 region is CASSLAVRGQETQYF. DNA of the CDR3: TGTGCCAGCAGCTTGGCCGTTCGCGGCCAAGAGACCCAGTACTTC.

The chain has TRBV5-3 and TRBJ1-2, with a weak D call TRBD1 (5 bases). TRBV5-3 is filed as an ORF, its function uncertain. The V gene lost 6 bases and the J gene lost 2 bases, with 20 bases spanning the gap. The length of the CDR3 is 16 residues. CDR3 bases: TGTGCCAGAAACCCTCTAGGCAGGGCCGTCAACTATGGCTACACCTTC. The encoded protein is CARNPLGRAVNYGYTF.

This clone was observed a single time. This chain uses TRBV3-1 (or the pseudogene TRBV3-2) with TRBJ1-6; a weak D match, TRBD1 (6 bases). This CDR3 contains 14 residues. Germline-derived CDR1 and CDR2 are LGHDT and YNNKEL (reference sequence). Trimming took off 4 bases at V and 4 bases at J, with 8 bases between the two ends. The CDR3 protein is CASSLGQYNSPLHF. CDR3 nucleotides: TGTGCCAGCAGCCTCGGACAGTATAATTCACCCCTCCACTTT.

The chain carries TRBV5-8 and TRBJ1-5, with 7 positions matching TRBD1. Germline loops: CDR1 SGHTS, CDR2 YDEGEE. V was pared by 1 base and J by 4 bases, with 14 bases of the junction left unmatched. CDR3 size: 18 residues. The CDR3 loop reads CASSLTPDREAWNQPQHF. In nucleotides, the CDR3 is TGTGCCAGCAGCTTGACTCCTGACAGGGAGGCTTGGAATCAGCCCCAGCATTTT. The full variable domain, completed using reference TRBV5-8 and TRBJ1-5, is EAGVTQSPTHLIKTRGQQATLRCSPISGHTSVYWYQQALGLGLQFLLWYDEGEERNRGNFPPRFSGRQFPNYSSELNVNALELEDSALYLCASSLTPDREAWNQPQHFGDGTRLSIL.

This chain uses TRBV6-5 with TRBJ1-2; D might be TRBD1 (5 bases). Per germline, CDR1 MNHEY and CDR2 SVGAGI. The V and J ends lost 0 bases and 7 bases respectively, with 12 bases between them. CDR3 length equals 14 residues. The CDR3 loop is CASSYSRGNGGYTF. The CDR3 region has the DNA TGTGCCAGCAGTTACTCGCGGGGGAACGGTGGCTACACCTTC.

V gene TRBV10-3 combines with J gene TRBJ2-7; TRBD2 matches 8 bases. The CDR3 spans 14 residues. The V gene end was trimmed by 2 bases and the J gene end by 3 bases; junction bases not matched to a gene: 3. Germline V CDR1 and CDR2: ENHRY, SYGVKD. The CDR3 protein is CAISERREGYEQYF. CDR3 DNA: TGTGCCATCAGTGAGCGCCGGGAGGGCTACGAGCAGTACTTC.

This sequence joins TRBV5-1 and TRBJ1-1; D perhaps matches TRBD1 (5 bases). This CDR3 spans 14 amino acids. V was trimmed by 6 bases and J by 0 bases, leaving 12 bases between them. Germline CDR1 and CDR2: SGHRS and YFSETQ. DNA for the CDR3: TGCGCCAGCACCCGGGGGGATATGAACACTGAAGCTTTCTTT. It translates to CASTRGDMNTEAFF. The full variable domain, in which reference TRBV5-1 and TRBJ1-1 provide the parts outside the CDR3, is KAGVTQTPRYLIKTRGQQVTLSCSPISGHRSVSWYQQTPGQGLQFLFEYFSETQRNKGNFPGRFSGRQFSNSRSEMNVSTLELGDSALYLCASTRGDMNTEAFFGQGTRLTVV.

The chain couples TRBV19 to TRBJ2-5, with D unresolved. This CDR3 spans 13 amino acids. Germline assignment: CDR1 LNHDA and CDR2 SQIVND (reference sequence). Between the trimmed V and J ends, which lost 3 bases and 5 bases, there was a span of 10 bases. CDR3 coding DNA: TGTGCCAGTAGTATGGTGGGCCAGGAGACCCAGTACTTC. Translation gives CASSMVGQETQYF.

The V gene is TRBV2, the J gene TRBJ1-5, with a weak D call TRBD1 (6 bases). CDR1 is SNHLY and CDR2 is FYNNEI in the germline V gene. Trimming removed 7 bases at V and 0 bases at J, with 13 bases between. This CDR3 is built from 15 residues. The chain's CDR3 is CASTLGQYSNQPQHF. The CDR3 coding sequence is TGTGCCAGCACCTTGGGACAATATAGCAATCAGCCCCAGCATTTT.

The rearrangement uses TRBV18 and TRBJ1-2, with a weak D call TRBD1 (6 bases). The V and J ends lost 2 bases and 10 bases respectively, with 17 bases between them. The germline V gene has CDR1 KGHSH and CDR2 LQKENI. CDR3 length equals 14 residues. The CDR3, as DNA: TGTGCCAGCTCACCAACCCAAGGGGGGGGAGTCTACACCTTC. Translating gives CASSPTQGGGVYTF.

The chain carries TRBV9 and TRBJ1-6, with D maybe TRBD1 (5 bases). CDR3 length equals 14 residues. CDR1 and CDR2 (germline): SGDLS, YYNGEE. V gave up 8 bases and J gave up 5 bases, with 14 bases separating them. The DNA of the CDR3 is TGTGCCAGTCAACGGACACCAAATAATTCACCCCTCCACTTT. Its translation is CASQRTPNNSPLHF.

The rearrangement joins TRBV28 to TRBJ1-6; D call uncertain. This CDR3 comprises 15 residues. Trimming removed 6 bases from V and 9 bases from J, with 18 bases in between. Germline-derived CDR1 and CDR2 are MDHEN and SYDVKM. DNA for the CDR3: TGTGCCAGCAGCTCCGGGGTCCTGGGAGGTTCACCCCTCCACTTT. It yields the protein CASSSGVLGGSPLHF.

The rearrangement uses TRBV27 and TRBJ1-2, with 9 bases identical to TRBD1. V lost 0 bases, J lost 3 bases, and 5 bases stayed unmatched. CDR1 and CDR2 from the germline V gene are MNHEY and SMNVEV (reference sequence). The CDR3 spans 16 residues. As DNA, the CDR3 is TGTGCCAGCAGTTTATCCCCTAGACAGGGGGACTATGGCTACACCTTC. Its protein product is CASSLSPRQGDYGYTF.

V and J are TRBV18 and TRBJ1-5; unclear D gene. Trimming left V 3 bases short and J 3 bases short, with 9 bases between. CDR1 is KGHSH and CDR2 is LQKENI in the germline V gene. The CDR3 totals 14 residues. The CDR3 DNA reads TGTGCCAGCTCACCTGCGGTCGTCAATCAGCCCCAGCATTTT. This codes for CASSPAVVNQPQHF.

The chain carries TRBV27 and TRBJ2-7, with TRBD1 matching 8 bases. The CDR3 is made up of 13 amino acids. Germline V CDR1 and CDR2: MNHEY, SMNVEV (reference sequence). V dropped 2 bases and J dropped 6; count of bases not matched to a gene: 3. The CDR3 DNA follows: TGTGCCAGCAGTTTAGGACAGGGTCGCGAGCAGTACTTC. It codes for CASSLGQGREQYF.

The chain recombines TRBV6-5 with TRBJ1-1; a possible D gene is TRBD1 (6 bases). Germline-derived CDR1 and CDR2 are MNHEY and SVGAGI. The V gene lost 4 bases and the J gene lost 4 bases, with 16 bases spanning the gap. The CDR3 totals 15 residues. The CDR3 sequence is CASSLYREKGTEAFF. The CDR3, as DNA: TGTGCCAGCAGTTTATACAGGGAGAAAGGCACTGAAGCTTTCTTT.

The V call is TRBV29-1, the J call TRBJ1-1, with no clear D. This CDR3 spans 13 amino acids. Trimming removed 4 bases at V and 3 bases at J, with 12 bases between. Looked up from germline, CDR1 is SQVTM and CDR2 is ANQGSEA. CDR3 sequence reads: CSVGTDLYTEAFF. CDR3 in DNA: TGCAGCGTTGGTACAGATCTTTACACTGAAGCTTTCTTT.

J is TRBJ2-1 and V is TRBV15, with D perhaps TRBD1 (6 bases). V was shortened by 1 base and J by 3 bases, with 13 bases between the two germline ends. Germline V gene data show CDR1 as LNHNV and CDR2 as YYDKDF (reference sequence). CDR3 length equals 16 residues. The CDR3 nucleotides read TGTGCCACCAGCAGAGGGGTGACAGGAGACTACAATGAGCAGTTCTTC. It translates to CATSRGVTGDYNEQFF.

The gene calls are TRBV28 and TRBJ1-1; TRBD1 matches at 11 bases. Trimming removed 1 base from V and 4 bases from J; junction bases left unmatched: 11. Germline assignment: CDR1 MDHEN and CDR2 SYDVKM. The CDR3 has 18 amino acids. DNA for the CDR3: TGTGCCAGCAGTTTATACCCAAGGACAGGGGGCCTAGGCACTGAAGCTTTCTTT. This encodes CASSLYPRTGGLGTEAFF.

The V gene is TRBV7-9, the J gene TRBJ1-6; 7 bases are a match to TRBD1. This CDR3 region has 14 residues. The junction had 4 bases not matched to a gene; V was cut back by 1 base and J by 10 bases. Germline V gene data show CDR1 as SEHNR and CDR2 as FQNEAQ (reference sequence). This CDR3 reads CASSLGQGGSPLHF. CDR3 coding DNA: TGTGCCAGCAGCTTAGGACAGGGTGGATCACCCCTCCACTTT.

This chain uses TRBV19 with TRBJ2-1; 10 bases agree with TRBD2. The CDR3 covers 15 residues. Trimming cost V 3 bases and J 7 bases; bases outside gene matches: 6. Germline V gene lookup returns CDR1 LNHDA and CDR2 SQIVND (reference sequence). CDR3 in amino acids: CASSILLAGVNEQFF. In DNA, the CDR3 is TGTGCCAGTAGTATCCTCCTAGCGGGGGTGAATGAGCAGTTCTTC.